This TCR beta chain was recorded in a study of T cell responses to AZD1222 COVID-19 vaccine. As concerns this clone: Its specificity is not known.

The assay was immunoSEQ multiplex PCR, and TCRdb's table has in-frame clones only and misses some. Among 250,000 to 300,000 clones listed, around 93% were seen once. Study observations and caveats: Mapped onto spike, vaccine-associated CD4 TCRs spanned it and were dominant at 160-218 and 743-854. Only after the peak T cell response were repertoires sampled. Most donors were white British, females outnumbered males, and clonal diversity was possibly underestimated.

CDR1 and CDR2 from the germline V gene are LGHDT and YNNKEL (reference sequence). The CDR3 contains 14 residues. Trimming pared 2 bases from V and 7 bases from J, leaving 14 bases between. Second doses that came at about 4 or about 12 weeks were put together. The specimen comprised peripheral blood, sampled 28 days after the second AZD1222 dose. The chain employs TRBV3-1 (or the pseudogene TRBV3-2) and TRBJ1-1; D might be TRBD1 (5 bases). The TCR comes from an adult who received the AZD1222 COVID-19 vaccine. The CDR3 nucleotides are TGTGCCAGCAGCCAACCCTCTCAGGGAGGTGAAGCTTTCTTT. This codes for CASSQPSQGGEAFF.